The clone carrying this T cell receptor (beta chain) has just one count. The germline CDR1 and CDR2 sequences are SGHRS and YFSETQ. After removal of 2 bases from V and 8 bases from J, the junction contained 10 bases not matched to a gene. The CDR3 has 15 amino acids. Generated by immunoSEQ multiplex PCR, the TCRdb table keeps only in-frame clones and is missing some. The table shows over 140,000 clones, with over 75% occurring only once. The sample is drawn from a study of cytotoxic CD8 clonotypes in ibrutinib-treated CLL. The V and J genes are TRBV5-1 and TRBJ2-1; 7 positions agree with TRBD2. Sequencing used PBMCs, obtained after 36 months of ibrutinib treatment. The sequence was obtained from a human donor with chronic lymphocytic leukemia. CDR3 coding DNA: TGCGCCAGCAGCTTACCGGGGGGTAGCGTCGATGAGCAGTTCTTC. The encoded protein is CASSLPGGSVDEQFF.